These T cell receptor beta chains were read from a single sample in a study of T cells in Graves' hyperthyroidism and ophthalmopathy. One entry per CDR3 protein, called by TCRdb with MiXCR from the multiplex PCR reads. This sample yields hundreds of thousands of distinct CDR3 sequences, of which over 35% are seen a single time; approximately 8.7% belongs to the top ten. Source material: blood. The receptors derive from a man younger than 35 with Graves' hyperthyroidism. CDR3s include the opening cysteine and the closing phenylalanine or tryptophan. D genes are given only for firm matches. Clone size appears in some rows only: once, few, many, or a class for an expanded clone.

TRBJ2-2 NA TRBV14 NA TGTGCCAGCAGCCCCAGGTGGGGAACCAACACCGGGGAGCTGTTTTTT CASSPRWGTNTGELFF
TRBJ1-1 NA TRBV7-9 many TGTGCCAGCCGGTCCCTTGAAGCTTTCTTT CASRSLEAFF
TRBJ1-5 NA TRBV10-3 NA TGTGCCAGCAGTGACGGTGGGGGTGGTCAGCCCCAGCATTTT CASSDGGGGQPQHF
TRBJ2-7 NA TRBV7-8 NA TGTGCCAGCAGCTTAGGGGCCTTGGGGCACAAGCAGAACTTC CASSLGALGHKQNF
TRBJ1-4 TRBD1 TRBV20-1 few TGCAGTGCTGGGACAGGGGGCGAAAAACTGTTTTTT CSAGTGGEKLFF
TRBJ2-2 NA TRBV11-3 few TGTGCCAGCAGCTCACCCTTCGAGGGGGCCGGGGAGCTGTTTTTT CASSSPFEGAGELFF
TRBJ2-7 TRBD2 TRBV29-1 many TGCAGCGTTTCCTCGGGGAGGGATGACGAGCAGTACTTC CSVSSGRDDEQYF
TRBJ1-2 NA TRBV7-9 many TGTGCCAGCCGAAGGGACGACGGCTACACCTTC CASRRDDGYTF
TRBJ2-7 TRBD2 TRBV5-1 few TGCGCCAGCAGCTTACTAGCGGGAGAAGACGAGCAGTACTTC CASSLLAGEDEQYF
TRBJ2-1 TRBD2 TRBV7-8 NA TGTGCCAGCAGCCAAGACGGGACTAGCGTCCACAATGAGCAGTTCTTC CASSQDGTSVHNEQFF
TRBJ2-7 TRBD2 TRBV7-9 NA TGTGCCAGAACCCGTGGCCCTAGCGGGACATACGAGCAGTACTTC CARTRGPSGTYEQYF
TRBJ1-5 NA TRBV19 NA TGTGCCAGTAGGGGACTAGCGGGAGGTCAGCCCCAGCATTTT CASRGLAGGQPQHF
TRBJ2-5 NA TRBV12-3/TRBV12-4 NA TGTGCCAGCAGTGTTTGGACGCCACAAGAGACCCAGTACTTC CASSVWTPQETQYF
TRBJ2-7 NA TRBV20-1 NA TGCAGTGCCAGGGAAGGGGACGAGCAGTACTTC CSAREGDEQYF
TRBJ1-5 NA TRBV20-1 many TGCAGTGCTAGAGATATCAGTCAGCCCCAGCATTTT CSARDISQPQHF
TRBJ2-7 NA TRBV7-9 once TGTGCCAACAGCTTAGTATATCGGGCCGAGCAGTACTTC CANSLVYRAEQYF
TRBJ2-7 TRBD2 TRBV9 NA TGTGCCAGCAGCTTAGCGATGCGCGGGGGCTCCTACGAGCAGTACTTC CASSLAMRGGSYEQYF
TRBJ2-7 NA TRBV5-6 NA TGTGCCAGCAGCTTTGGGGGCCCCCAGGAGTACTTC CASSFGGPQEYF
TRBJ1-5 TRBD1 TRBV2 once TGTGCCAGCTTTGGTTCCGACAGGGTACTTCAGCCCCAGCATTTT CASFGSDRVLQPQHF
TRBJ2-5 TRBD1 TRBV24-1 NA TGTGCCACCAGTGCCTGGGGGACAGATCAAGAGACCCAGTACTTC CATSAWGTDQETQYF
TRBJ2-7 NA TRBV29-1 NA TGCAGCGTTGTAGTGGGAGATCGAGAGCAGTACTTC CSVVVGDREQYF
TRBJ1-1 TRBD1 TRBV10-2 many TGCGCCAGCAGTGAGCTAGGGGACAGGGAGTACACTGAAGCTTTCTTT CASSELGDREYTEAFF